A selection of T cell receptor beta chains follows, all from one sample in a study of CD8 T cells in Susac syndrome. TCRdb fed the immunoSEQ multiplex PCR reads into MiXCR, producing one record per CDR3 protein. The repertoire includes about 140,000 distinct CDR3 sequences, about 95% of them detected once, and about 0.18% sits in the top ten. Specimen: CD8+ T cells from PBMCs. Receptor source: a human donor with Susac syndrome. Both conserved end residues are part of each CDR3. The order of the fields is CDR3 protein, CDR3 DNA, V gene, clone size, D gene, J gene. The D gene is left open where the match is weak. Rows give clone size only sometimes, using once, few, many, or a class for an expanded clone.

CSAREADYNEQFF TGCAGCGCCCGGGAGGCTGACTACAATGAGCAGTTCTTC TRBV29-1 - TRBD2 TRBJ2-1
CASSSKGPPGEFF TGTGCCAGCAGCTCCAAGGGCCCCCCTGGGGAGTTCTTC TRBV7-8 - - TRBJ2-1
CASSEDLSSGANVLTF TGTGCCAGCAGTGAAGACCTGAGCTCTGGGGCCAACGTCCTGACTTTC TRBV2 - - TRBJ2-6
CASSSRTDLVGQYF TGTGCCAGCAGCTCCCGGACAGACCTGGTAGGGCAGTACTTC TRBV7-9 - - TRBJ2-7
CASSEAQGDTEAFF TGTGCCAGCAGTGAAGCGCAGGGAGACACTGAAGCTTTCTTT TRBV6-1 - - TRBJ1-1
CASSGQGGEQYF TGTGCCAGCAGTGGGCAGGGAGGCGAGCAGTACTTC TRBV6-1 - - TRBJ2-7
CASGTGTYGYTF TGCGCCAGCGGGACAGGGACCTATGGCTACACCTTC TRBV4-1 once TRBD1 TRBJ1-2
CASSVDGLHNEQFF TGTGCCAGCAGCGTAGACGGGCTCCACAATGAGCAGTTCTTC TRBV9 - - TRBJ2-1
CASSSLGADQPQHF TGTGCCAGTAGTAGCCTAGGGGCCGATCAGCCCCAGCATTTT TRBV19 once - TRBJ1-5
CASSLDLTGIIGETQYF TGTGCCAGCAGCTTAGATCTCACAGGAATAATTGGAGAGACCCAGTACTTC TRBV11-2 - - TRBJ2-5
CASRTSNEQFF TGTGCCAGCAGGACTAGCAATGAGCAGTTCTTC TRBV12-3/TRBV12-4 - - TRBJ2-1
CASSLDPHRLAGDIDTQYF TGTGCCAGCAGCTTAGACCCCCACAGACTAGCGGGAGACATAGATACGCAGTATTTT TRBV11-2 - TRBD2 TRBJ2-3